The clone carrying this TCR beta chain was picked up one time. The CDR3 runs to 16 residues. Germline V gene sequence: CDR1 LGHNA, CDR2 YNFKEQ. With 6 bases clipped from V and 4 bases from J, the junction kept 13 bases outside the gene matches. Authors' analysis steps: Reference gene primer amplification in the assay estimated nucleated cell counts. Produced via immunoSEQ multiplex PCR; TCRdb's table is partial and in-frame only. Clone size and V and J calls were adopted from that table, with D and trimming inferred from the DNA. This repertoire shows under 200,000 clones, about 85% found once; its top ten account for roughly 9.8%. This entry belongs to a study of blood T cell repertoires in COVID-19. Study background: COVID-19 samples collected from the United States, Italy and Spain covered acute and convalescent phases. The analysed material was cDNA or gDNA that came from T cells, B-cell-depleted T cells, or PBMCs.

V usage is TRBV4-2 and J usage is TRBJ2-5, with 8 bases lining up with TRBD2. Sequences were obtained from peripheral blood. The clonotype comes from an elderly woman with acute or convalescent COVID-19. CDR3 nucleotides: TGTGCCAGCAGGCTCGGGACTAGGTTCACATCAGAGACCCAGTACTTC. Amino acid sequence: CASRLGTRFTSETQYF.